This T cell receptor beta chain originates from a study of T cell responses to AZD1222 COVID-19 vaccine. Details on this clone: Its antigen is as yet unknown.

Profiled with immunoSEQ multiplex PCR; TCRdb holds only in-frame clones, not every one. The sample has about 150,000 clones; about 88% are singletons. CDR1 is SEHNR, CDR2 FQNEAQ, per germline (reference sequence). This CDR3 comprises 14 residues. V was shortened by 0 bases and J by 1 base, with 5 bases between the two germline ends. Whole-study findings and limits: Donors were mostly white British, more females; clonal diversity possibly underestimated. Sampling captured repertoires only after the peak T cell response.

V gene TRBV7-9 combines with J gene TRBJ2-3; no clear D gene. The clonotype originates from an adult in good health. Here the sequenced sample was peripheral blood, taken on day 0 of AZD1222 vaccination. The CDR3 is CASSLAKGTDTQYF. CDR3 sequence (DNA): TGTGCCAGCAGCTTAGCGAAGGGCACAGATACGCAGTATTTT.